This TCR beta chain was sequenced for a study of T cell changes during pregnancy in multiple sclerosis. This clone has ten or more counts. The same CDR3 also results from other DNA sequences found in this sample. This table comes from immunoSEQ multiplex PCR, and its TCRdb copy is limited to in-frame clones, with some not included. This table has 30,000 to 35,000 clones, 89% appearing once. The material was CD8+ T cells from peripheral blood mononuclear cells, obtained in the second trimester of pregnancy. The clonotype originates from a female donor with multiple sclerosis, enrolled in a pregnancy study.

The CDR3 reads CASSDGTSGYNEQFF. CDR3 DNA sequence: TGTGCCAGCAGTGACGGGACTAGCGGGTACAATGAGCAGTTCTTC. This chain links TRBV6-4 with TRBJ2-1; TRBD2 matches at 12 bases. The CDR3 consists of 15 residues. J lost 4 bases, V lost 2 bases, and 0 bases had no gene match. Germline lookup yields CDR1 MRHNA and CDR2 SNTAGT.